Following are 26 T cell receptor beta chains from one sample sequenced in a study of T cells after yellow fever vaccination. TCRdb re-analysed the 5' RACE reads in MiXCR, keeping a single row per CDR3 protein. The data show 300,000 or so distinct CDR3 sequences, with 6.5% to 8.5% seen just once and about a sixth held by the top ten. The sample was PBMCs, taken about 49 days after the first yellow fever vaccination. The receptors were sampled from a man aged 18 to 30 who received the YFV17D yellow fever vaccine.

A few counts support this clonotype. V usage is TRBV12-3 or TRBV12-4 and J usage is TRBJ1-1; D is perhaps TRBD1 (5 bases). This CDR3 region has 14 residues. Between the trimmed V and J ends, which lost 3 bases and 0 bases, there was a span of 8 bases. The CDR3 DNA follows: TGTGCCAGCAGTTTGAGAGGGGTGAACACTGAAGCTTTCTTT. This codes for CASSLRGVNTEAFF.

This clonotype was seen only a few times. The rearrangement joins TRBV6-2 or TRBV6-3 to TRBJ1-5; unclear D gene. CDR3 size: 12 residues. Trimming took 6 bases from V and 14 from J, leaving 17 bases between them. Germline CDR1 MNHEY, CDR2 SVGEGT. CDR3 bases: TGTGCCAGCAGGAACGTCGAAAGACGGGAGCATTTT. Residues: CASRNVERREHF.

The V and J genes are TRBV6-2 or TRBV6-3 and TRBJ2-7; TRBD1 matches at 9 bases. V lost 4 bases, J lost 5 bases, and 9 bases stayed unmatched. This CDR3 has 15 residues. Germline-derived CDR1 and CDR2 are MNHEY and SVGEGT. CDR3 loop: CASSLTGTGFHEQYF. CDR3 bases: TGTGCCAGCAGTTTAACCGGGACAGGGTTCCACGAGCAGTACTTC.

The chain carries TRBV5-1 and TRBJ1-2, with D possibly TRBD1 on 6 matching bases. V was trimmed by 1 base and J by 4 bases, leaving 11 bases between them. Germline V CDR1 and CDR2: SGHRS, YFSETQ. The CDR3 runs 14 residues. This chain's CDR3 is CASSLSGRGYGYTF. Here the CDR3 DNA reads TGCGCCAGCAGCTTGAGCGGCAGGGGCTATGGCTACACCTTC.

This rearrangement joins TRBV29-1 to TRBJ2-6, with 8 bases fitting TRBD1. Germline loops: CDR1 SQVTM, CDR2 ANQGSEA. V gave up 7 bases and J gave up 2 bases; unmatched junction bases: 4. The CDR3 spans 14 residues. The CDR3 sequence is CSARTGTGANVLTF. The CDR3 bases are TGCAGCGCTCGGACAGGGACTGGGGCCAACGTCCTGACTTTC.

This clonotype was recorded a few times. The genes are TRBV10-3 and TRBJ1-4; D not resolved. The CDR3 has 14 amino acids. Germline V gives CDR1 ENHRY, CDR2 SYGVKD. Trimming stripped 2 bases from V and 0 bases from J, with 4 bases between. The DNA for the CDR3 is TGTGCCATCAGTGAGGGTGCAACTAATGAAAAACTGTTTTTT. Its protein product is CAISEGATNEKLFF.

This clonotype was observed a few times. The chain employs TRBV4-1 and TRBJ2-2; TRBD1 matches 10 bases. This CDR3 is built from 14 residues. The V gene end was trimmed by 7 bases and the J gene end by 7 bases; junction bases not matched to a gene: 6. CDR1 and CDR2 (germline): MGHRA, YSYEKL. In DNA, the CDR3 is TGCGCCAGCACAAGACAGGGGGCGAGCGGGGAGCTGTTTTTT. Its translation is CASTRQGASGELFF.

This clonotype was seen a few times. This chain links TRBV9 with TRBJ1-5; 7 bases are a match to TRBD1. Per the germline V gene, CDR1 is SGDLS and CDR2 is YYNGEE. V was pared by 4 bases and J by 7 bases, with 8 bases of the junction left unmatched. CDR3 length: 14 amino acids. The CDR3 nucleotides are TGTGCCAGCAGCAAGACAGGGCTTGGACAGCCCCAGCATTTT. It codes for CASSKTGLGQPQHF. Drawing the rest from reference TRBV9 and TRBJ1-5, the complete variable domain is DSGVTQTPKHLITATGQRVTLRCSPRSGDLSVYWYQQSLDQGLQFLIQYYNGEERAKGNILERFSAQQFPDLHSELNLSSLELGDSALYFCASSKTGLGQPQHFGDGTRLSIL.

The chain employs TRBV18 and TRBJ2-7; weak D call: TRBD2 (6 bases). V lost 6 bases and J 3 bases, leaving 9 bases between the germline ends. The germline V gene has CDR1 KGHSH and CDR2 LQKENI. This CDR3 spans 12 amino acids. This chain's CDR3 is CASSPGVYEQYF. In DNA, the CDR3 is TGTGCCAGCTCCCCGGGGGTCTACGAGCAGTACTTC.

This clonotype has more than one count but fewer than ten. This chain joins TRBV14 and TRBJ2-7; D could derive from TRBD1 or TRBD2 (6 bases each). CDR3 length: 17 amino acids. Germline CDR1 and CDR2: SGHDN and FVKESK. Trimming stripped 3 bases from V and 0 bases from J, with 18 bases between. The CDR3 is CASSHRREDSGSYEQYV. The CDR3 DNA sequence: TGTGCCAGCAGCCACCGGAGGGAGGACAGCGGCTCCTACGAGCAGTACGTC.

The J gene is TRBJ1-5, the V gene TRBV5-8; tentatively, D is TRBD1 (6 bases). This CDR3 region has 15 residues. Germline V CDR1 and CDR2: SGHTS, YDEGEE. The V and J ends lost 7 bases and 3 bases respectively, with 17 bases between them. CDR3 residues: CASGPRGLINQPQHF. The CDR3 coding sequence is TGTGCCAGCGGCCCCAGGGGCCTCATCAATCAGCCCCAGCATTTT.

The DNA for the CDR3 is TGCGCCAGCAGCCTGGACGGGGAGATCACAGATACGCAGTATTTT. Its protein is CASSLDGEITDTQYF. This chain uses TRBV5-1 with TRBJ2-3; maybe TRBD2 (5 bases). CDR3 length: 15 amino acids. V was pared by 4 bases and J by 2 bases, with 14 bases between. Germline V gene lookup returns CDR1 SGHRS and CDR2 YFSETQ.

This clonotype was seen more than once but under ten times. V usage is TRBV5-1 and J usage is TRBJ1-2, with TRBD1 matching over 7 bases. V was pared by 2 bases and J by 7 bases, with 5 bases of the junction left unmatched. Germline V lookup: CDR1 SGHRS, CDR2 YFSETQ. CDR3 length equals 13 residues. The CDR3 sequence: CASSFPGTAGYTF. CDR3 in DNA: TGCGCCAGCAGCTTCCCAGGGACAGCTGGCTACACCTTC.

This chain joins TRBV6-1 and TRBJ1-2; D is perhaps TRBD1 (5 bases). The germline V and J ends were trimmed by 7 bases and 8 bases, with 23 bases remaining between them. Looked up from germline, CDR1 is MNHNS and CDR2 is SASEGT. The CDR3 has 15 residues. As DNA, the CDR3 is TGTGCCAGCAAAGCCGGGGGAGGATCGGGCGAGGGCTACACCTTC. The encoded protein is CASKAGGGSGEGYTF.

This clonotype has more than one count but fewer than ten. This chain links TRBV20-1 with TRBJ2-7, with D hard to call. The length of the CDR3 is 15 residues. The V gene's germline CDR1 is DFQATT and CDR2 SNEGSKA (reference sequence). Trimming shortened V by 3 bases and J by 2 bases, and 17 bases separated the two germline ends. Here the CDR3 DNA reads TGCAGTGCTAGTGCCGTCTCCAGAGAAGCCTACGAGCAGTACTTC. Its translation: CSASAVSREAYEQYF.

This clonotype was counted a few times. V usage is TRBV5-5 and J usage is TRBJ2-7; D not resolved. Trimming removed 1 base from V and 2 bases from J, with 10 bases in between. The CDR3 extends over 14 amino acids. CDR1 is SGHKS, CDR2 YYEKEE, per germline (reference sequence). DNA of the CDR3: TGTGCCAGCAGCTTGTCAGGCGGAGCCTACGAGCAGTACGTC. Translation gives CASSLSGGAYEQYV.

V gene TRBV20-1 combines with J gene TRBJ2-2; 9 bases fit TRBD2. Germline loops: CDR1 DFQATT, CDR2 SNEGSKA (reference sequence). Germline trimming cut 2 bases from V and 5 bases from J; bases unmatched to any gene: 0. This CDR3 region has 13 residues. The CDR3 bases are TGCAGTGCTAGACTAGCGGGGACCGGGGAGCTGTTTTTT. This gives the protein CSARLAGTGELFF.

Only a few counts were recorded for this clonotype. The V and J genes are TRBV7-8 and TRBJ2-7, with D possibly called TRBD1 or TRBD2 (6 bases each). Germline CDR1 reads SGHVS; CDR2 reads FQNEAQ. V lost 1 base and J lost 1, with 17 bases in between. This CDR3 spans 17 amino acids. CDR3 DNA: TGTGCCAGCAGCTTAGAGACCGGGGGCGCAGAGTCCTACGAGCAGTACGTC. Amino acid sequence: CASSLETGGAESYEQYV.

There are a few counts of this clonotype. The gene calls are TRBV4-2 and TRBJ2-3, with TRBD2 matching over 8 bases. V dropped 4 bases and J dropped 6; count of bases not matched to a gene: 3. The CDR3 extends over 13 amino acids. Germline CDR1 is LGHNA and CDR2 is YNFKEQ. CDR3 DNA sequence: TGTGCCAGCAGCCCCGGGGGGGTGGATACGCAGTATTTT. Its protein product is CASSPGGVDTQYF.

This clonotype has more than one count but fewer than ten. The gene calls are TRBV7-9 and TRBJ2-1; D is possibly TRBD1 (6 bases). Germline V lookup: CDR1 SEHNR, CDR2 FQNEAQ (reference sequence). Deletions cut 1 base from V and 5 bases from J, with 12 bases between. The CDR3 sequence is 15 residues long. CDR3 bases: TGTGCCAGCAGCTTAGATTGGGGGCGGAACAATGAGCAGTTCTTC. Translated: CASSLDWGRNNEQFF.

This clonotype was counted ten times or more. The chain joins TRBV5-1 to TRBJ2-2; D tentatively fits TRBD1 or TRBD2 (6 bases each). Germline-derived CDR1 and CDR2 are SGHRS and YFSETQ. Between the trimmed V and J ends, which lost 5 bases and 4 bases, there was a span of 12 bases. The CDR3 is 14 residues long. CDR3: CASRMGGVTGELFF. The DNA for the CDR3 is TGCGCCAGCAGAATGGGGGGCGTCACCGGGGAGCTGTTTTTT.

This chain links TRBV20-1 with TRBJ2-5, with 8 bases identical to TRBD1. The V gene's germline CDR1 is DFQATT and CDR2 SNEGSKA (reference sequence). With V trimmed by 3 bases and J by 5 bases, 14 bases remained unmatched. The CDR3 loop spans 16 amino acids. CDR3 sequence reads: CSASPGGSGGLETQYF. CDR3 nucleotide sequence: TGCAGTGCTAGTCCGGGTGGGTCAGGGGGCTTGGAGACCCAGTACTTC.

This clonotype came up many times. The CDR3 spells CASSLTRVTDTQYF. The CDR3 nucleotides are TGTGCCAGCAGCTTAACCAGGGTCACAGATACGCAGTATTTT. This chain joins TRBV7-2 and TRBJ2-3; possibly TRBD1 for D (5 bases). CDR1 and CDR2 (germline): SGHTA, FQGNSA. The CDR3 has 14 amino acids. Trimming took off 2 bases at V and 2 bases at J, with 8 bases between the two ends.

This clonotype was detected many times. CDR3: CASSDDVRGDGYEQYF. The CDR3 DNA follows: TGTGCCAGCAGTGATGATGTGCGGGGGGACGGGTACGAGCAGTACTTC. The gene calls are TRBV25-1 and TRBJ2-7, with TRBD2 matching over 8 bases. The CDR3 has 16 amino acids. Per the germline V gene, CDR1 is MGHDK and CDR2 is SYGVNS. Unmatched junction bases numbered 11, after V lost 3 bases and J lost 4 bases.

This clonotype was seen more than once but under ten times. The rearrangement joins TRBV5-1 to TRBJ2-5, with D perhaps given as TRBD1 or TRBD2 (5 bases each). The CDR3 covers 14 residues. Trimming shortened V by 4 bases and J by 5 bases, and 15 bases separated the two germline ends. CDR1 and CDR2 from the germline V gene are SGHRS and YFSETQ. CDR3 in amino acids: CASSPPGREETQYF. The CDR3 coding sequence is TGCGCCAGCAGCCCACCGGGACGAGAGGAGACCCAGTACTTC. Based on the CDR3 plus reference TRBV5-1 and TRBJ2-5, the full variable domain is KAGVTQTPRYLIKTRGQQVTLSCSPISGHRSVSWYQQTPGQGLQFLFEYFSETQRNKGNFPGRFSGRQFSNSRSEMNVSTLELGDSALYLCASSPPGREETQYFGPGTRLLVL.

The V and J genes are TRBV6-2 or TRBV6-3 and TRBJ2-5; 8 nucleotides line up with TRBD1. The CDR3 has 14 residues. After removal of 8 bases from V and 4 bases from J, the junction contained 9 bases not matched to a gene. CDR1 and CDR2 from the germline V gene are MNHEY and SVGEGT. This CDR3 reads CASGRQGAIETQYF. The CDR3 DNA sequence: TGTGCCAGCGGGCGCCAGGGGGCTATAGAGACCCAGTACTTC.